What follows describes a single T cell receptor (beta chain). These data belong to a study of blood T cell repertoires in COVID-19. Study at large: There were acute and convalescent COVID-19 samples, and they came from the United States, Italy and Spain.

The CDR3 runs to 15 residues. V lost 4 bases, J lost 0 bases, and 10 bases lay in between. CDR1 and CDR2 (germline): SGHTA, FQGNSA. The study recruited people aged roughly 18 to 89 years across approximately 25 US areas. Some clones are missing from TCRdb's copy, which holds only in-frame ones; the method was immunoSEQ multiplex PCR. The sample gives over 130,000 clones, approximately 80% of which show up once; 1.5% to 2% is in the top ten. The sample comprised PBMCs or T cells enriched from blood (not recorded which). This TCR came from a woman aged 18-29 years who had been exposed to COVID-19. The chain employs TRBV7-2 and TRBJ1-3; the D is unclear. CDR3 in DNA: TGTGCCAGCAGCTCCAAAACAGTCTCTGGAAACACCATATATTTT. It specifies CASSSKTVSGNTIYF.